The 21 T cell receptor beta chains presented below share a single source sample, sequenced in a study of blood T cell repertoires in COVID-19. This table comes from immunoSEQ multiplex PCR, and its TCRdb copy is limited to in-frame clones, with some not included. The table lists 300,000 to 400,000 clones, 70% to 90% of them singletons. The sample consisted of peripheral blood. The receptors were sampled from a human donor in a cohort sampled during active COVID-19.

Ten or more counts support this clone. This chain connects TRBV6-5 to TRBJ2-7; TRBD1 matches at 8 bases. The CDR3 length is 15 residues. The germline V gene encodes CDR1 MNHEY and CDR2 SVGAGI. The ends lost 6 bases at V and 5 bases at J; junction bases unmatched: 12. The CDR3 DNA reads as TGTGCCAGCAGACACCCTGGACAGGGATCCCACGAGCAGTACTTC. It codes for CASRHPGQGSHEQYF.

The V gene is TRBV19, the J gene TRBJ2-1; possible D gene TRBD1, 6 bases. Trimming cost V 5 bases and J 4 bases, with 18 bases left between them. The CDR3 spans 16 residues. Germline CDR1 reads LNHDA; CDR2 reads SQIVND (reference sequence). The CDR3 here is CASSFNSQGRYNEQFF. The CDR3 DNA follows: TGTGCCAGTAGTTTCAACTCACAGGGAAGATACAATGAGCAGTTCTTC.

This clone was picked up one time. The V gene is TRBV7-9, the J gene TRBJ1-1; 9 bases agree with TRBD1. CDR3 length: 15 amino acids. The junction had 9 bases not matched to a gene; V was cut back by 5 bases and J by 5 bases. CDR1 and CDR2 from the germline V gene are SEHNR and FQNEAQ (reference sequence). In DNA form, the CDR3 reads TGTGCCAGCAGCCACAAACAGGGGGCGGATACTGAAGCTTTCTTT. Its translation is CASSHKQGADTEAFF. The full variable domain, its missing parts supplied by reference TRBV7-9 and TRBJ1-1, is DTGVSQNPRHKITKRGQNVTFRCDPISEHNRLYWYRQTLGQGPEFLTYFQNEAQLEKSRLLSDRFSAERPKGSFSTLEIQRTEQGDSAMYLCASSHKQGADTEAFFGQGTRLTVV.

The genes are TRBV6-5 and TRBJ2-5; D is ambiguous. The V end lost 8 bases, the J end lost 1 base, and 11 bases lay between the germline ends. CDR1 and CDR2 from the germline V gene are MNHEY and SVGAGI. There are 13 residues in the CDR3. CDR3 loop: CASGLGPQETQYF. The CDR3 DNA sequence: TGTGCCAGCGGTCTCGGTCCCCAAGAGACCCAGTACTTC.

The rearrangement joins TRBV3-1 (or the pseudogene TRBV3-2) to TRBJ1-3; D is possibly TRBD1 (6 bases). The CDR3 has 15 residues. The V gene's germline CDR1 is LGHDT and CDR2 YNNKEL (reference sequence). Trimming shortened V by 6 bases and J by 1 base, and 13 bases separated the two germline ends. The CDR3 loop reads CASSPQGGSGNTIYF. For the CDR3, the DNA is TGTGCCAGCAGTCCACAGGGAGGGTCTGGAAACACCATATATTTT.

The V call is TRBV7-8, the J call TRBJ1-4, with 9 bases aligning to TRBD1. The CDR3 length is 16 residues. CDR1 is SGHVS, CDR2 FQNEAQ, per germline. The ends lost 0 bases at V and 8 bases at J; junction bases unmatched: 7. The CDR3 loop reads CASSLAVDRGPEKLFF. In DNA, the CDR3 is TGTGCCAGCAGCTTAGCGGTGGACAGGGGCCCAGAAAAACTGTTTTTT.

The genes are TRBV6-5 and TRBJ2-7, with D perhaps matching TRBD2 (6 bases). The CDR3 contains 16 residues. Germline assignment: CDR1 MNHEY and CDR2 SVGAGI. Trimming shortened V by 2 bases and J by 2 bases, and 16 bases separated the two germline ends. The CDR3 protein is CASSYRSGTGTYEQYF. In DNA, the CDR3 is TGTGCCAGCAGTTACCGCTCCGGGACTGGGACCTACGAGCAGTACTTC.

This CDR3 is CASSLRDRGINNEQFF. As DNA, the CDR3 is TGTGCCAGCAGCTTAAGGGACAGGGGGATAAACAATGAGCAGTTCTTC. This sequence joins TRBV5-4 and TRBJ2-1, with 11 bases identical to TRBD1. Germline V gene sequence: CDR1 SGHNT, CDR2 YYREEE (reference sequence). This CDR3 region has 16 residues. Trimming removed 2 bases from V and 5 bases from J; junction bases left unmatched: 6. Complete variable domain (other parts from reference TRBV5-4 and TRBJ2-1): ETGVTQSPTHLIKTRGQQVTLRCSSQSGHNTVSWYQQALGQGPQFIFQYYREEENGRGNFPPRFSGLQFPNYSSELNVNALELDDSALYLCASSLRDRGINNEQFFGPGTRLTVL.

The CDR3 DNA reads as TGTGCCAGCTCGTCGACAGGGGGGGAAGAAGGCTACACCTTC. Its translation: CASSSTGGEEGYTF. The chain couples TRBV18 to TRBJ1-2; 9 bases match TRBD1. Losses at the gene ends were 6 bases for V and 8 bases for J; bases not matched to a gene: 10. The germline gives CDR1 KGHSH, CDR2 LQKENI. This CDR3 region has 14 residues.

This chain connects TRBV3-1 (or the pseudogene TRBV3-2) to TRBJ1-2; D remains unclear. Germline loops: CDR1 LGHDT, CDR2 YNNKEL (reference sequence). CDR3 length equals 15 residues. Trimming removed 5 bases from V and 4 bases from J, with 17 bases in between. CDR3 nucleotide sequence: TGTGCCAGCAGCAACGACCTTGGACTACCCTATGGCTACACCTTC. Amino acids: CASSNDLGLPYGYTF.

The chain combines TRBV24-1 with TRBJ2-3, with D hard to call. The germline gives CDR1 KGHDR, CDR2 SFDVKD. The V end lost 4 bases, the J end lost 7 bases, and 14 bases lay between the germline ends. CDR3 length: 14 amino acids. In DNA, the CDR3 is TGTGCCACCAGTGACCAAACTTATTCGAATACGCAGTATTTT. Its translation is CATSDQTYSNTQYF.

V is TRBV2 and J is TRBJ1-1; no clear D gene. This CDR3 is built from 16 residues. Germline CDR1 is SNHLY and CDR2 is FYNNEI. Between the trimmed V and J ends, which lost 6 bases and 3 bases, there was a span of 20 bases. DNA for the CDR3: TGTGCCAGCAGCCCTCTAGGGAGCAGAGAGTACACTGAAGCTTTCTTT. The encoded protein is CASSPLGSREYTEAFF. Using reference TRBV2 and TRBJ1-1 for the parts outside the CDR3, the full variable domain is EPEVTQTPSHQVTQMGQEVILRCVPISNHLYFYWYRQILGQKVEFLVSFYNNEISEKSEIFDDQFSVERPDGSNFTLKIRSTKLEDSAMYFCASSPLGSREYTEAFFGQGTRLTVV.

Here the CDR3 DNA reads TGTGCCATCAGTGAGTCCGACAGGGGCCAGCCCCAGCATTTT. Translated: CAISESDRGQPQHF. V gene TRBV10-3 combines with J gene TRBJ1-5; 8 nucleotides line up with TRBD1. The germline V gene has CDR1 ENHRY and CDR2 SYGVKD. CDR3 size: 14 residues. Trimming took 0 bases from V and 7 from J; bases not matched to a gene: 2.

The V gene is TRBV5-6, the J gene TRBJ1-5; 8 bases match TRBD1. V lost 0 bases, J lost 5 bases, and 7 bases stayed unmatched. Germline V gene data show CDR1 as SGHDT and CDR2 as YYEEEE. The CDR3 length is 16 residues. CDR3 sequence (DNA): TGTGCCAGCAGCTTGGGAACAGGGGGATTGTATCAGCCCCAGCATTTT. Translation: CASSLGTGGLYQPQHF.

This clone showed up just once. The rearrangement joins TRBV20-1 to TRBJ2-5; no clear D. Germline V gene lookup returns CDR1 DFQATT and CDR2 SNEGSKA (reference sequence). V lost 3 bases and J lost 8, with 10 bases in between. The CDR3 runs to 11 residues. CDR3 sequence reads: CSASTVFTQYF. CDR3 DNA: TGCAGTGCTAGCACGGTGTTCACCCAGTACTTC.

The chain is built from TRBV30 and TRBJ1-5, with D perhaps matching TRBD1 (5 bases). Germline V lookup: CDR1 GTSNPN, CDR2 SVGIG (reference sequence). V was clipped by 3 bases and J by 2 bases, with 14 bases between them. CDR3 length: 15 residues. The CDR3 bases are TGTGCCTGGAGCGCGGGACGTTTCGGCAATCAGCCCCAGCATTTT. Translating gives CAWSAGRFGNQPQHF.

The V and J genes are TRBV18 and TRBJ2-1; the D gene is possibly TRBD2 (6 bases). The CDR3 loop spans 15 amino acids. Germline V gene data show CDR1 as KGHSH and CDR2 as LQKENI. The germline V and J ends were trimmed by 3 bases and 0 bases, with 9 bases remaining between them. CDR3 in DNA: TGTGCCAGCTCACCTAGCGGAAGCTCCTACAATGAGCAGTTCTTC. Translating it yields CASSPSGSSYNEQFF.

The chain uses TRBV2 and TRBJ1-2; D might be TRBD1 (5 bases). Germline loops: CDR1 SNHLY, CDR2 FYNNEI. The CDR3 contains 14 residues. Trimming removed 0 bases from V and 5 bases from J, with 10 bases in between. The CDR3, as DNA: TGTGCCAGCAGTGAAGCCAGAGCAGGGTATGGCTACACCTTC. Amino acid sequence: CASSEARAGYGYTF.

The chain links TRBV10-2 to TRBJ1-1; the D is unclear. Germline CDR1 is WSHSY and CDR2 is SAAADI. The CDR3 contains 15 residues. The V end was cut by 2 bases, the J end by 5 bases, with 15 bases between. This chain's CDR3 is CASSESGHLWTEAFF. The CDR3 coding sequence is TGCGCCAGCAGTGAGAGCGGGCATCTATGGACTGAAGCTTTCTTT.

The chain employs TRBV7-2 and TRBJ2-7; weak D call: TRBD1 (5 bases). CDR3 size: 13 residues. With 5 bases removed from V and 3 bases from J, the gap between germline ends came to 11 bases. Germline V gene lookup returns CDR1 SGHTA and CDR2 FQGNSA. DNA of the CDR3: TGTGCCAGCAGCGTACTTCAGGGCTACGAGCAGTACTTC. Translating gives CASSVLQGYEQYF.

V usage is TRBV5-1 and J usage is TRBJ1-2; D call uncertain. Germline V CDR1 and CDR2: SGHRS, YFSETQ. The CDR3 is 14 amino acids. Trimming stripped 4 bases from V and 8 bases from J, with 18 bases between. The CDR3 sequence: CASSQRALNVGYTF. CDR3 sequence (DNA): TGCGCCAGCAGCCAGCGGGCCCTCAATGTGGGCTACACCTTC.